This TCR beta chain was recorded in a study of T cell clonotyping in hematopoietic cell transplantation. The overall study: Recipients' pretransplant samples followed cytoreduction. Study-wide results and limits: Recipient TCR diversity dropped after transplant; expanded clonotypes rose from day 30 to 180.

Regarding time point: recipient sample about 28 days before transplant, after cytoreduction. Concerning this clone itself: What it binds is not known.

Only in-frame clones appear in the TCRdb table, and some are missing; sequencing was by immunoSEQ multiplex PCR. The repertoire holds tens of thousands of clones, with roughly three quarters as singletons. The material was peripheral blood mononuclear cells, obtained before stem cell transplant. The receptor was derived from a man aged 45-65 years with myelodysplastic syndrome. Some clones in this sample may be carry-over from other donors' samples.

CDR3 amino acids: CAWSVSQGGYEQYF. CDR3 coding DNA: TGTGCCTGGAGTGTTAGTCAGGGGGGCTACGAGCAGTACTTC. The chain couples TRBV30 to TRBJ2-7, with D maybe TRBD1 (7 bases). The CDR3 has 14 amino acids. V gave up 0 bases and J gave up 3 bases, with 12 bases separating them. CDR1 and CDR2 (germline): GTSNPN, SVGIG (reference sequence).